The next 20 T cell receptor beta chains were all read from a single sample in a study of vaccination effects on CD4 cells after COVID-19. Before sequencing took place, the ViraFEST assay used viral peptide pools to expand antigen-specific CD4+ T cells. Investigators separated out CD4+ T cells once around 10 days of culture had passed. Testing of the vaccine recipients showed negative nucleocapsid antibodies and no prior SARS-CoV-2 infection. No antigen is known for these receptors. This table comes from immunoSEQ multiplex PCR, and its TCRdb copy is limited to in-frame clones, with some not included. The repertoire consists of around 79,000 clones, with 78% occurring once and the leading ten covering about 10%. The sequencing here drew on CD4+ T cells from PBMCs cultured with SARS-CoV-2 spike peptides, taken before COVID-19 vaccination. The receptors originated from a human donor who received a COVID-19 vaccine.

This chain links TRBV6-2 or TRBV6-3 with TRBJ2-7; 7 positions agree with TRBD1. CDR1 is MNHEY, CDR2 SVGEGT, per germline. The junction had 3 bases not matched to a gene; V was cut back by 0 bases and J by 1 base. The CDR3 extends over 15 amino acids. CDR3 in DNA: TGTGCCAGCAGTTACTCCGGGACAGCTTCCTACGAGCAGTACGTC. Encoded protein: CASSYSGTASYEQYV.

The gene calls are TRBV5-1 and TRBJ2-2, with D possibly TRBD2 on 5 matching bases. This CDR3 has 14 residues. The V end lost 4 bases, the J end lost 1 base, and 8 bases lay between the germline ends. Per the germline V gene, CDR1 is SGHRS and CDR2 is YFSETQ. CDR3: CASSTSGNTGELFF. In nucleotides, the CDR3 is TGCGCCAGCAGCACCAGCGGGAACACCGGGGAGCTGTTTTTT. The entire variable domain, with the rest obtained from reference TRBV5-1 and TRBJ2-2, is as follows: KAGVTQTPRYLIKTRGQQVTLSCSPISGHRSVSWYQQTPGQGLQFLFEYFSETQRNKGNFPGRFSGRQFSNSRSEMNVSTLELGDSALYLCASSTSGNTGELFFGEGSRLTVL.

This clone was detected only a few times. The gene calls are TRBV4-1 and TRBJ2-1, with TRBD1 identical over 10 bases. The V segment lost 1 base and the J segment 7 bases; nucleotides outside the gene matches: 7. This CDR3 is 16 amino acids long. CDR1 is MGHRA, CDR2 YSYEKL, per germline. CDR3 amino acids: CASSQGLDRGSNEQFF. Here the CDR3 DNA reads TGCGCCAGCAGCCAAGGGTTGGACAGGGGGTCGAATGAGCAGTTCTTC.

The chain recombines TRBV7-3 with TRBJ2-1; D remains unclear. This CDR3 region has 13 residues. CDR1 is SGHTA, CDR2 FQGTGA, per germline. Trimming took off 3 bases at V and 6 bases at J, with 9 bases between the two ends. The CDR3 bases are TGTGCCAGCAGCTTGCAAATAAGCAATGAGCAGTTCTTC. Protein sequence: CASSLQISNEQFF. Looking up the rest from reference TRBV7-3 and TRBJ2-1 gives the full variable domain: GAGVSQTPSNKVTEKGKYVELRCDPISGHTALYWYRQSLGQGPEFLIYFQGTGAADDSGLPNDRFFAVRPEGSVSTLKIQRTERGDSAVYLCASSLQISNEQFFGPGTRLTVL.

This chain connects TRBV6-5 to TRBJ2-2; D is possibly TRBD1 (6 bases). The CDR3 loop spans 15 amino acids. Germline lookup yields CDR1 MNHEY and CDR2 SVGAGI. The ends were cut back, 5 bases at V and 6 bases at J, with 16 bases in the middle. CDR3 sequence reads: CASSKRDNRAGELFF. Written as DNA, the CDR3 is TGTGCCAGCAGTAAACGGGACAATCGCGCCGGGGAGCTGTTTTTT.

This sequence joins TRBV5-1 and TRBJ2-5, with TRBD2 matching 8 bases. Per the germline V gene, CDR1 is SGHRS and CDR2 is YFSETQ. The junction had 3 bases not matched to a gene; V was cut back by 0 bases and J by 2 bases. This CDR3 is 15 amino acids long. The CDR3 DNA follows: TGCGCCAGCAGCTTGGTGTCGGGGGGGCAAGAGACCCAGTACTTC. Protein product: CASSLVSGGQETQYF.

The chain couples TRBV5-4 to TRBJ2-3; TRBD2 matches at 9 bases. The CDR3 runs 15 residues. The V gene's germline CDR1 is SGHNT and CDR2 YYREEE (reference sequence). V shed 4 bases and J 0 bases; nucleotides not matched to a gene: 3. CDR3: CASSETSGSTDTQYF. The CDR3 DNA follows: TGTGCCAGCAGCGAGACTAGCGGTAGCACAGATACGCAGTATTTT.

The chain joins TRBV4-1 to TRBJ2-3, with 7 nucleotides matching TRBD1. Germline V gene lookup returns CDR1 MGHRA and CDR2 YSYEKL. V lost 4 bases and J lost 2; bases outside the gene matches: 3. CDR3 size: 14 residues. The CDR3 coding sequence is TGCGCCAGCAGCCTGGGACAGCACACAGATACGCAGTATTTT. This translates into CASSLGQHTDTQYF.

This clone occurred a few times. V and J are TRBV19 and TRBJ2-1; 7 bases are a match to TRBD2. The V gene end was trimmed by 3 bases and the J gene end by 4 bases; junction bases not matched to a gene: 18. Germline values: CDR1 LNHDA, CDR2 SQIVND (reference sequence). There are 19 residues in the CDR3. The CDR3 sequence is CASSMGGVGGNRGYNEQFF. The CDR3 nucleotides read TGTGCCAGTAGTATGGGGGGGGTGGGGGGTAATCGTGGGTACAATGAGCAGTTCTTC.

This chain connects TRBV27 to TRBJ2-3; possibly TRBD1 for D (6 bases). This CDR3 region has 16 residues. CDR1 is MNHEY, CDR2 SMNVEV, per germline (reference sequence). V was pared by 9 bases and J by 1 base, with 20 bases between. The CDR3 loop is CASRQMGALGTDTQYF. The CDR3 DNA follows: TGTGCCAGTCGCCAGATGGGGGCATTGGGCACAGATACGCAGTATTTT.

CDR3 amino acids: CASRSGTPKDTQYF. CDR3 bases: TGTGCCAGCAGGTCCGGGACTCCCAAGGATACGCAGTATTTT. The gene calls are TRBV2 and TRBJ2-3; TRBD2 is a possible D gene (6 bases). CDR3 length: 14 residues. Trimming removed 6 bases from V and 6 bases from J, with 16 bases in between. Looked up from germline, CDR1 is SNHLY and CDR2 is FYNNEI.

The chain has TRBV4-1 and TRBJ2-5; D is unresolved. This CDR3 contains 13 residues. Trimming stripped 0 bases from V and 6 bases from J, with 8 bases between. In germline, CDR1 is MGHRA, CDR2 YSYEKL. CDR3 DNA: TGCGCCAGCAGCCAAGAAGGGTTGAAGACCCAGTACTTC. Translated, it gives CASSQEGLKTQYF.

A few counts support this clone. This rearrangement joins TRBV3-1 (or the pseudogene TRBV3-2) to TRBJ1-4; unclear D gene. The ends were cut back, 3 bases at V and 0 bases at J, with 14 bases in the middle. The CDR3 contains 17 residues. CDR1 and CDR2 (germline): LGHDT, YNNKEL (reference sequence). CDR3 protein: CASSQTDGRATNEKLFF. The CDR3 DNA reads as TGTGCCAGCAGCCAGACGGACGGAAGAGCAACTAATGAAAAACTGTTTTTT.

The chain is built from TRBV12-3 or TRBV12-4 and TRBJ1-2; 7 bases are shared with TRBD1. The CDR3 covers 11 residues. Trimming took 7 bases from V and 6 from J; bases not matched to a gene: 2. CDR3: CASTQGDGYTF. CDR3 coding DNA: TGTGCCAGCACCCAGGGGGATGGCTACACCTTC.

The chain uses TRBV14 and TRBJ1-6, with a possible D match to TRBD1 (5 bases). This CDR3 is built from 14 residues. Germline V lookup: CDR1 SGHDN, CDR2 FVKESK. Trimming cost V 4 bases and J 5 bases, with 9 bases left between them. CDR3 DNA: TGTGCCAGCAGCCCGGGACTCCATAATTCACCCCTCCACTTT. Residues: CASSPGLHNSPLHF.

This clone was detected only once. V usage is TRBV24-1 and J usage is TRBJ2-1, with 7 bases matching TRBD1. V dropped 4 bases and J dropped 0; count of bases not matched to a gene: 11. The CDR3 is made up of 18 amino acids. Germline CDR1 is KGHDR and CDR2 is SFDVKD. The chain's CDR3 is CATSDPGQAPSSYNEQFF. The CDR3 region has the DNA TGTGCCACCAGTGACCCAGGACAGGCCCCCAGCTCCTACAATGAGCAGTTCTTC.

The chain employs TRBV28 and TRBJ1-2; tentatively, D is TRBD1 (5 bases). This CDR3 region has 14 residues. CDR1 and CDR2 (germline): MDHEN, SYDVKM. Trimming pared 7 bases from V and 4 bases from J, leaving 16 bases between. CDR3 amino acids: CASKAPPGPYGYTF. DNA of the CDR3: TGTGCCAGCAAGGCCCCGCCAGGGCCCTATGGCTACACCTTC.

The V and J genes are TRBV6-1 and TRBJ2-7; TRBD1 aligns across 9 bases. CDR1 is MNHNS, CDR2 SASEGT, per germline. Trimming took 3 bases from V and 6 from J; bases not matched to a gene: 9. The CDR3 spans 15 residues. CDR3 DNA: TGTGCCAGCAGTGATTACGGGACAGGGAACTCCGAGCAGTACGTC. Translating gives CASSDYGTGNSEQYV.

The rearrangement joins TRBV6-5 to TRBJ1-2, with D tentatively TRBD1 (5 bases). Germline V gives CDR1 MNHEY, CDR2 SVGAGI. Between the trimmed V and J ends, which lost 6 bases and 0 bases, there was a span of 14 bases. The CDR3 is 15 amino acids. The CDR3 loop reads CASRTRDSTNYGYTF. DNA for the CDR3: TGTGCCAGCAGGACTCGGGACTCAACTAACTATGGCTACACCTTC.

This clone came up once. The CDR3 protein is CASSMLGQSNSPLHF. CDR3 nucleotides: TGTGCCAGTAGTATGCTAGGACAGAGCAATTCACCCCTCCACTTT. The V call is TRBV19, the J call TRBJ1-6, with TRBD1 as a possible D gene (6 bases). Looked up from germline, CDR1 is LNHDA and CDR2 is SQIVND (reference sequence). The CDR3 runs to 15 residues. V gave up 3 bases and J gave up 7 bases, with 13 bases separating them.